The 6 T cell receptor beta chains given below trace back to one sample, sequenced in a study of blood T cell repertoires in COVID-19. Here immunoSEQ multiplex PCR was the method, and the copy in TCRdb shows in-frame clones only, minus some. The sample consists of about 120,000 clones, over 70% of them appearing once. The sequencing input was peripheral blood. The source of these receptors is a man in his sixties or seventies with acute or convalescent COVID-19.

This chain uses TRBV7-3 with TRBJ1-2; weak D call: TRBD1 (5 bases). The CDR3 consists of 15 residues. Germline V lookup: CDR1 SGHTA, CDR2 FQGTGA. The V and J ends lost 5 bases and 7 bases respectively, with 20 bases between them. The CDR3 sequence: CASSQDKGNFRGYTF. The CDR3 DNA sequence: TGTGCCAGCAGCCAGGACAAAGGAAATTTCCGTGGCTACACCTTC.

The chain combines TRBV5-1 with TRBJ2-6; D perhaps matches TRBD2 (6 bases). This CDR3 has 14 residues. CDR1 is SGHRS and CDR2 is YFSETQ in the germline V gene. Trimming stripped 10 bases from V and 0 bases from J, with 11 bases between. For the CDR3, the DNA is TGCGCCGTTGGAGGGTACTCTGGGGCCAACGTCCTGACTTTC. Protein product: CAVGGYSGANVLTF.

The chain is built from TRBV4-1 and TRBJ1-2; 7 nucleotides line up with TRBD1. This CDR3 region has 15 residues. CDR1 MGHRA and CDR2 YSYEKL come from the germline V gene. Trimming cost V 0 bases and J 4 bases; bases outside gene matches: 5. Here the CDR3 DNA reads TGCGCCAGCAGCCAAGATTCACAGGGGACCTATGGCTACACCTTC. As protein: CASSQDSQGTYGYTF.

This clone was seen only a few times. CDR3 sequence: CASSRVSYQPQHF. The CDR3 DNA reads TGTGCCAGCAGCCGGGTCAGCTATCAGCCCCAGCATTTT. The gene calls are TRBV6-5 and TRBJ1-5; no reliable D call. The V end was cut by 6 bases, the J end by 5 bases, with 11 bases between. Per germline, CDR1 MNHEY and CDR2 SVGAGI. This CDR3 has 13 residues.

V is TRBV2 and J is TRBJ1-6; D is possibly TRBD1 (6 bases). V gave up 7 bases and J gave up 14 bases, with 18 bases separating them. The CDR3 length is 13 residues. CDR1 and CDR2 from the germline V gene are SNHLY and FYNNEI. This CDR3 reads CASNPEGVTTLHF. For the CDR3, the DNA is TGTGCCAGCAATCCCGAGGGGGTTACCACCCTCCACTTT. The whole variable domain, filled in from reference TRBV2 and TRBJ1-6, reads EPEVTQTPSHQVTQMGQEVILRCVPISNHLYFYWYRQILGQKVEFLVSFYNNEISEKSEIFDDQFSVERPDGSNFTLKIRSTKLEDSAMYFCASNPEGVTTLHFGNGTRLTVT.

This chain links TRBV5-1 with TRBJ2-3; TRBD2 agrees at 9 bases. Germline V gene data show CDR1 as SGHRS and CDR2 as YFSETQ. Unmatched junction bases numbered 8, after V lost 4 bases and J lost 2 bases. This CDR3 is 16 amino acids long. The CDR3 DNA reads TGCGCCAGCAGCCCGACAGCGGGGGGAGTCACAGATACGCAGTATTTT. Amino acid sequence: CASSPTAGGVTDTQYF.